This T cell receptor beta chain is drawn from a study of T-cell memory formation after mild COVID-19. TCRdb analysed the 5' RACE reads with MiXCR anew, one entry per CDR3 protein. In the table there are fewer than 50,000 distinct CDR3 sequences, approximately 7.6% of which are singletons. Study-wide points: Cross-reactive memory apparently joined, as some responding clones appeared in pre-infection memory. Clones that contracted clustered mainly in CM and EM if CD4+ and in EMRA if CD8+.

Details on this clonotype: The antigen is unknown.

The CDR3 is 15 amino acids. Germline CDR1 LGHDT, CDR2 YNNKEL (reference sequence). With 5 bases clipped from V and 5 bases from J, the junction kept 5 bases outside the gene matches. The sequenced material came from PBMCs or a T cell subset sorted from them (not recorded which). This TCR was sampled from a man aged 18 to 29 who had mild COVID-19 (a few samples of this study predate the infection). Cell type and time point are not known. The V call is TRBV3-1, the J call TRBJ2-3; the match to TRBD2 covers 12 bases. CDR3 DNA sequence: TGTGCCAGCAGCACGACTAGCGGGGGACGAGATACGCAGTATTTT. Protein sequence: CASSTTSGGRDTQYF.